These T cell receptor beta chains were read from a single sample in a study of blood T cell repertoires in COVID-19. The data were produced by immunoSEQ multiplex PCR, yet TCRdb's version contains in-frame clones alone and is incomplete. The repertoire consists of 190,000 or so clones, with approximately 80% occurring once and the leading ten covering 10% to 15%. Input material: PBMCs or T cells enriched from blood (not recorded which). The receptors were gathered from a man aged 40-49 years who had recovered from COVID-19. Both conserved end residues are part of each CDR3. A D gene is named only where the DNA matches it firmly. Some rows mark clone size as missing; the rest say once, few, many or name a class of expanded clone.

V gene	clone size	J gene	CDR3 length	D gene	CDR3 protein	CDR3 DNA
TRBV4-3	few	TRBJ1-1	13	TRBD1	CASSRDRYQEAFF	TGCGCCAGCAGCAGGGACAGGTATCAAGAAGCTTTCTTT
TRBV5-1	NA	TRBJ1-5	15	TRBD1	CASSSGTGGDQPQHF	TGCGCCAGCAGCTCGGGGACAGGGGGGGATCAGCCCCAGCATTTT
TRBV6-5	NA	TRBJ1-2	15	TRBD1	CASSPGQGSYYGYTF	TGTGCCAGCAGCCCGGGACAGGGGAGTTACTATGGCTACACCTTC
TRBV29-1	NA	TRBJ2-2	15	TRBD2	CSATTLAENTGELFF	TGCAGCGCTACAACGCTAGCGGAGAACACCGGGGAGCTGTTTTTT
TRBV5-1	NA	TRBJ2-3	17	TRBD1	CASSLGPGGAGMDTQYF	TGCGCCAGCAGCTTGGGCCCAGGGGGCGCCGGCATGGATACGCAGTATTTT
TRBV9	few	TRBJ1-2	14	NA	CASSGREANYGYTF	TGTGCCAGCAGCGGCAGGGAAGCTAACTATGGCTACACCTTC
TRBV10-3	NA	TRBJ2-4	16	TRBD1	CAISEGTELAKNIQYF	TGTGCCATCAGTGAGGGGACAGAACTAGCCAAAAACATTCAGTACTTC
TRBV27	NA	TRBJ2-1	14	NA	CASSFSDSVNEQFF	TGTGCCAGCAGTTTCTCTGACAGCGTCAATGAGCAGTTCTTC
TRBV7-9	NA	TRBJ1-2	14	TRBD1	CASSLEGQGHGYTF	TGTGCCAGCAGCTTAGAAGGACAGGGTCATGGCTACACCTTC
TRBV4-3	NA	TRBJ1-5	15	NA	CASSQGYGGNQPQHF	TGCGCCAGCAGCCAAGGGTACGGAGGGAATCAGCCCCAGCATTTT
TRBV5-5	NA	TRBJ1-2	17	TRBD1	CASSQELQGIPNYGYTF	TGTGCCAGCAGCCAGGAACTACAGGGGATACCTAACTATGGCTACACCTTC
TRBV20-1	NA	TRBJ1-5	13	NA	CSASEQGNQPQHF	TGCAGTGCCAGTGAACAGGGCAATCAGCCCCAGCATTTT
TRBV5-1	NA	TRBJ1-3	16	NA	CASSLGATPSGNTIYF	TGCGCCAGCAGCTTGGGGGCTACGCCCTCTGGAAACACCATATATTTT
TRBV19	NA	TRBJ1-5	15	NA	CASSIGRWNNQPQHF	TGTGCCAGTAGTATAGGCAGGTGGAACAATCAGCCCCAGCATTTT
TRBV7-3	few	TRBJ2-1	14	TRBD2	CASSLTATSHEQFF	TGTGCCAGCAGCTTAACGGCGACTAGCCATGAGCAGTTCTTC
TRBV5-1	once	TRBJ2-5	16	TRBD2	CASSPGVAGGRETQYF	TGCGCCAGCAGTCCTGGAGTAGCGGGAGGGAGAGAGACCCAGTACTTC
TRBV12-3/TRBV12-4	NA	TRBJ2-5	12	NA	CASSFGEETQYF	TGTGCCAGCAGTTTCGGGGAGGAGACCCAGTACTTC
TRBV9	NA	TRBJ2-3	16	NA	CASSVSPQGERDTQYF	TGTGCCAGCAGCGTAAGCCCCCAGGGTGAACGAGATACGCAGTATTTT
TRBV28	NA	TRBJ1-1	12	NA	CASSFVSTEAFF	TGTGCCAGCAGTTTTGTCTCCACTGAAGCTTTCTTT
TRBV6-2/TRBV6-3	few	TRBJ1-6	15	NA	CASSFRTFYNSPLHF	TGTGCCAGCAGTTTCCGGACATTTTATAATTCACCCCTCCACTTT
TRBV4-3	NA	TRBJ1-2	14	NA	CASSQIDMNYGYTF	TGCGCCAGCAGCCAAATAGACATGAACTATGGCTACACCTTC
TRBV2	NA	TRBJ2-2	15	TRBD2	CASSTSGVNTGELFF	TGTGCCAGCAGTACTAGCGGGGTGAACACCGGGGAGCTGTTTTTT
TRBV10-3	NA	TRBJ2-1	15	TRBD2	CAISTGTSGRDEQFF	TGTGCCATCAGCACCGGGACTAGCGGGAGGGATGAGCAGTTCTTC
TRBV14	many	TRBJ2-1	15	NA	CASSQDPEGADEQFF	TGTGCCAGCAGCCAAGATCCGGAGGGGGCGGATGAGCAGTTCTTC
TRBV29-1	NA	TRBJ1-5	12	NA	CSVGESNQPQHF	TGCAGCGTTGGGGAGAGCAATCAGCCCCAGCATTTT
TRBV7-6	NA	TRBJ2-1	19	TRBD2	CASSLQYRTSYASYNEQFF	TGTGCCAGCAGCTTACAATATAGGACTAGCTATGCATCCTACAATGAGCAGTTCTTC
TRBV24-1	NA	TRBJ2-1	13	TRBD2	CATSQPGGNEQFF	TGTGCCACCAGTCAACCGGGGGGAAATGAGCAGTTCTTC
TRBV19	NA	TRBJ1-4	15	NA	CASRLEGTANEKLFF	TGTGCCAGTAGGCTGGAGGGGACGGCTAATGAAAAACTGTTTTTT
TRBV19	NA	TRBJ2-1	15	TRBD1	CASSPPGQGNHEQFF	TGTGCCAGTAGTCCCCCGGGACAGGGGAACCATGAGCAGTTCTTC
TRBV30	few	TRBJ1-2	15	NA	CAWSVKGGGAIPYTF	TGTGCCTGGAGTGTAAAAGGAGGAGGAGCGATTCCCTACACCTTC
TRBV18	NA	TRBJ2-1	14	TRBD2	CASSRAGDYNEQFF	TGTGCCAGCTCACGAGCGGGAGACTACAATGAGCAGTTCTTC
TRBV24-1	NA	TRBJ1-3	14	TRBD1	CATSGTGVGNTIYF	TGTGCCACCAGTGGGACAGGGGTTGGAAACACCATATATTTT
TRBV7-9	NA	TRBJ1-6	13	TRBD1	CASRGQGDSPLHF	TGTGCCAGCCGGGGACAGGGCGATTCACCCCTCCACTTT
TRBV7-2	NA	TRBJ2-5	14	TRBD2	CASRSAGGGETQYF	TGTGCCAGCAGGTCAGCGGGAGGGGGAGAGACCCAGTACTTC
TRBV25-1	NA	TRBJ2-1	15	TRBD1	CASSDPGQGIGEQFF	TGTGCCAGCAGTGATCCGGGACAGGGGATCGGTGAGCAGTTCTTC